Listed here is a single T cell receptor (beta chain). Its antigen is unknown. The data were obtained in a study of cytomegalovirus exposure and HLA in healthy donors. Healthy bone marrow donors formed the donor group. It was with 60 Vbeta and 13 Jbeta primers that the PCR ran. Assay: immunoSEQ multiplex PCR; the TCRdb copy retains only in-frame clones and omits some. In the table there are around 140,000 clones, 75% to 85% of which are singletons. Study conclusions and caveats: Common viral pathogens seemed to be connected with several of the most significant clusters, according to a later analysis.

The specimen was PBMCs. This TCR was sampled from a male donor in good health and CMV-seronegative.

As DNA, the CDR3 is TGTGCCAGTAGTACCCTTGACAGGCTGATCACTGAAGCTTTCTTT. Translation gives CASSTLDRLITEAFF. V usage is TRBV19 and J usage is TRBJ1-1, with a weak D call TRBD1 (6 bases). The V gene lost 4 bases and the J gene lost 4 bases, with 16 bases spanning the gap. Germline CDR1 and CDR2: LNHDA and SQIVND (reference sequence). CDR3 size: 15 residues.